The 31 T cell receptor beta chains listed next were all sequenced from one sample in a study of blood T cell repertoires in COVID-19. Generated by immunoSEQ multiplex PCR, the TCRdb table keeps only in-frame clones and is missing some. Of about 35,000 clones in the sample, about four fifths were seen once. Source material: peripheral blood. These receptors were taken from a man aged 80 or over with active or convalescent COVID-19.

The gene calls are TRBV5-1 and TRBJ2-3, with 9 bases aligning to TRBD2. V lost 1 base and J lost 3; bases outside the gene matches: 9. Germline V gene data show CDR1 as SGHRS and CDR2 as YFSETQ. CDR3 length: 17 amino acids. CDR3: CASSLPRAGGPTDTQYF. In DNA, the CDR3 is TGCGCCAGCAGCTTGCCCAGGGCGGGAGGGCCGACAGATACGCAGTATTTT.

This clone was recorded once. This sequence joins TRBV7-9 and TRBJ2-7, with 9 bases identical to TRBD2. Germline CDR1 and CDR2: SEHNR and FQNEAQ (reference sequence). CDR3 length: 17 amino acids. Trimming cost V 5 bases and J 2 bases; bases outside gene matches: 13. CDR3 residues: CASSQGAGGLTTYEQYF. CDR3 in DNA: TGTGCCAGCAGCCAGGGCGCGGGAGGGCTAACCACCTACGAGCAGTACTTC.

The V call is TRBV18, the J call TRBJ2-7; 7 positions agree with TRBD1. This CDR3 region has 14 residues. The V gene end was trimmed by 5 bases and the J gene end by 2 bases; junction bases not matched to a gene: 6. Germline V lookup: CDR1 KGHSH, CDR2 LQKENI. The CDR3 here is CASSGDSNPYEQYF. DNA for the CDR3: TGTGCCAGCTCAGGGGACAGTAATCCCTACGAGCAGTACTTC.

J is TRBJ2-3 and V is TRBV5-1; D possibly corresponds to TRBD1 (5 bases). Trimming took off 4 bases at V and 5 bases at J, with 17 bases between the two ends. CDR1 and CDR2 from the germline V gene are SGHRS and YFSETQ. The CDR3 has 15 amino acids. The CDR3 bases are TGCGCCAGCAGCCTTTTTGGGGCTCCAGGAGATACGCAGTATTTT. This gives the protein CASSLFGAPGDTQYF.

The J gene is TRBJ2-7, the V gene TRBV7-9; D remains ambiguous. CDR3 length: 12 residues. Trimming removed 3 bases at V and 0 bases at J, with 3 bases between. Germline V lookup: CDR1 SEHNR, CDR2 FQNEAQ (reference sequence). The CDR3 protein is CASSFSSYEQYF. In DNA form, the CDR3 reads TGTGCCAGCAGCTTTAGCTCCTACGAGCAGTACTTC.

V usage is TRBV5-6 and J usage is TRBJ2-7; D call uncertain. Trimming took off 0 bases at V and 5 bases at J, with 18 bases between the two ends. Germline V lookup: CDR1 SGHDT, CDR2 YYEEEE. The CDR3 contains 16 residues. As DNA, the CDR3 is TGTGCCAGCAGCTTGGGTCGCCGGAGTCCTAAGGACGAGCAGTACTTC. It encodes CASSLGRRSPKDEQYF.

The chain employs TRBV5-4 and TRBJ1-3, with a weak D call TRBD1 (5 bases). The CDR3 is 15 residues long. V was clipped by 4 bases and J by 8 bases, with 19 bases between them. Germline V gene sequence: CDR1 SGHNT, CDR2 YYREEE (reference sequence). CDR3 in DNA: TGTGCCAGCAGCGTTGGGGCAGGAGACGGAGACACCATATATTTT. Protein product: CASSVGAGDGDTIYF. Full variable domain (outside the CDR3, taken from reference TRBV5-4 and TRBJ1-3): ETGVTQSPTHLIKTRGQQVTLRCSSQSGHNTVSWYQQALGQGPQFIFQYYREEENGRGNFPPRFSGLQFPNYSSELNVNALELDDSALYLCASSVGAGDGDTIYFGEGSWLTVV.

The gene calls are TRBV6-2 or TRBV6-3 and TRBJ1-1; 7 bases are a match to TRBD1. V was pared by 2 bases and J by 8 bases, with 2 bases of the junction left unmatched. CDR1 is MNHEY, CDR2 SVGEGT, per germline. The CDR3 contains 12 residues. In nucleotides, the CDR3 is TGTGCCAGCAGTTACGCGACAGGGGAAGCTTTCTTT. Its protein product is CASSYATGEAFF.

J is TRBJ2-1 and V is TRBV28, with 14 bases identical to TRBD2. The germline V gene encodes CDR1 MDHEN and CDR2 SYDVKM. This CDR3 has 20 amino acids. J gave up 2 bases and V 5 bases, and 14 bases lay outside the gene matches. CDR3 amino acids: CASSPFGGLAGELPYNEQFF. DNA of the CDR3: TGTGCCAGCAGTCCCTTTGGGGGACTAGCGGGAGAGCTCCCCTACAATGAGCAGTTCTTC.

V gene TRBV6-5 combines with J gene TRBJ1-2; tentatively, D is TRBD1 (6 bases). Germline values: CDR1 MNHEY, CDR2 SVGAGI. This CDR3 is built from 13 residues. Trimming shortened V by 3 bases and J by 6 bases, and 11 bases separated the two germline ends. The CDR3 DNA is TGTGCCAGCAGTTATACGGCAGGGGATGGCTACACCTTC. This translates into CASSYTAGDGYTF.

The V gene is TRBV2, the J gene TRBJ2-3; TRBD2 matches 16 bases. Trimming cost V 11 bases and J 1 base; bases outside gene matches: 9. CDR3 length: 17 residues. Germline CDR1 reads SNHLY; CDR2 reads FYNNEI. In DNA form, the CDR3 reads TGTGCCCTGGGACTAGCGGGAGGGCCCCGGGGCACAGATACGCAGTATTTT. It is translated as CALGLAGGPRGTDTQYF.

The gene calls are TRBV20-1 and TRBJ2-1; D gene uncertain. Trimming removed 7 bases at V and 9 bases at J, with 10 bases between. This CDR3 is built from 10 residues. The germline gives CDR1 DFQATT, CDR2 SNEGSKA (reference sequence). The CDR3 coding sequence is TGCAGTGGTCTGGCCAGTGAGCAGTTCTTC. Translated: CSGLASEQFF.

The V gene is TRBV7-8, the J gene TRBJ1-3; 10 bases agree with TRBD1. The V and J ends lost 4 bases and 0 bases, in that order; junction bases with no gene match: 0. Germline values: CDR1 SGHVS, CDR2 FQNEAQ. This CDR3 contains 15 residues. The CDR3 is CASSWTGGSGNTIYF. The CDR3 DNA reads as TGTGCCAGCAGCTGGACAGGGGGCTCTGGAAACACCATATATTTT.

The CDR3 loop is CASSPPGQGIAGVTLHF. The CDR3 region has the DNA TGTGCCAGCAGCCCACCGGGACAGGGGATCGCCGGCGTCACCCTCCACTTT. The rearrangement uses TRBV7-9 and TRBJ1-6, with 10 positions matching TRBD1. Per the germline V gene, CDR1 is SEHNR and CDR2 is FQNEAQ (reference sequence). Trimming took 5 bases from V and 14 from J; bases not matched to a gene: 18. This CDR3 has 17 amino acids.

This clone occurred once. The V gene is TRBV13, the J gene TRBJ2-3; 10 nucleotides agree with TRBD1. V lost 5 bases to trimming and J lost 1 base; unmatched junction nucleotides: 6. CDR3 length: 16 amino acids. Germline V gene lookup returns CDR1 PRHDT and CDR2 FYEKMQ (reference sequence). The CDR3 here is CASSLSGTGGTDTQYF. The CDR3 DNA reads TGTGCCAGCAGCCTCTCCGGGACAGGGGGCACAGATACGCAGTATTTT.

The V gene is TRBV19, the J gene TRBJ2-4; TRBD1 matches at 10 bases. Germline loops: CDR1 LNHDA, CDR2 SQIVND (reference sequence). This CDR3 is 15 amino acids long. The ends lost 5 bases at V and 8 bases at J; junction bases unmatched: 9. CDR3 region: CASSRSGTGVDIQYF. CDR3 DNA: TGTGCCAGTAGTCGTTCCGGGACAGGGGTGGACATTCAGTACTTC.

The J gene is TRBJ2-3, the V gene TRBV7-9; D not resolved. Germline V lookup: CDR1 SEHNR, CDR2 FQNEAQ (reference sequence). CDR3 length: 13 residues. The germline V and J ends were trimmed by 1 base and 4 bases, with 6 bases remaining between them. As DNA, the CDR3 is TGTGCCAGCAGCTTAGGTGCGGCAGATACGCAGTATTTT. This codes for CASSLGAADTQYF.

This clone came up a few times. The rearrangement uses TRBV5-1 and TRBJ2-1; 11 bases fit TRBD2. This CDR3 contains 18 residues. V lost 0 bases to trimming and J lost 0 bases; unmatched junction nucleotides: 5. CDR1 SGHRS and CDR2 YFSETQ come from the germline V gene. In DNA, the CDR3 is TGCGCCAGCAGCTTGGGTCCTAGCGGGAGGAGCTCCTACAATGAGCAGTTCTTC. Its protein product is CASSLGPSGRSSYNEQFF.

A few counts support this clone. V usage is TRBV25-1 and J usage is TRBJ1-4; D unclear. V was clipped by 3 bases and J by 4 bases, with 12 bases between them. This CDR3 is 15 amino acids long. CDR1 and CDR2 from the germline V gene are MGHDK and SYGVNS. CDR3 amino acids: CASSDFLGFNEKLFF. CDR3 coding DNA: TGTGCCAGCAGTGATTTCCTAGGATTTAATGAAAAACTGTTTTTT.

The chain is built from TRBV10-3 and TRBJ2-5, with a tentative D call TRBD1 (5 bases). CDR1 ENHRY and CDR2 SYGVKD come from the germline V gene. The CDR3 runs 14 residues. Trimming pared 0 bases from V and 2 bases from J, leaving 7 bases between. CDR3 nucleotide sequence: TGTGCCATCAGTGAGTCTCAGGGTCAAGAGACCCAGTACTTC. This gives the protein CAISESQGQETQYF.

V usage is TRBV29-1 and J usage is TRBJ1-4; 7 nucleotides agree with TRBD1. Germline V gives CDR1 SQVTM, CDR2 ANQGSEA. With V trimmed by 7 bases and J by 5 bases, 13 bases remained unmatched. This CDR3 is built from 15 residues. The DNA for the CDR3 is TGCAGCGCGTCCGATACGGACAGGCCCAATGAAAAACTGTTTTTT. It translates to CSASDTDRPNEKLFF.

The chain employs TRBV12-3 or TRBV12-4 and TRBJ2-1, with D tentatively TRBD2 (5 bases). This CDR3 has 11 residues. The ends were cut back, 2 bases at V and 9 bases at J, with 5 bases in the middle. CDR3 in amino acids: CASSLRGEQFF. The CDR3 region has the DNA TGTGCCAGCAGTTTACGGGGTGAGCAGTTCTTC.

The chain employs TRBV6-5 and TRBJ1-1; TRBD1 aligns across 9 bases. The CDR3 length is 13 residues. Germline V gene lookup returns CDR1 MNHEY and CDR2 SVGAGI. The V gene end was trimmed by 6 bases and the J gene end by 5 bases; junction bases not matched to a gene: 4. This CDR3 is CASRDRGETEAFF. Written as DNA, the CDR3 is TGTGCCAGCAGGGACAGGGGAGAGACTGAAGCTTTCTTT.

In this sample, this clone turned up a few times. The V gene is TRBV12-3 or TRBV12-4, the J gene TRBJ1-6, with a possible D match to TRBD1 (5 bases). There are 13 residues in the CDR3. The CDR3 nucleotides read TGTGCATCGTATCGGGGGTCAGGATCACCCCTCCACTTT. Protein: CASYRGSGSPLHF.

The V gene is TRBV7-8, the J gene TRBJ1-1, with 7 bases that match TRBD1. Germline V lookup: CDR1 SGHVS, CDR2 FQNEAQ. The V gene end was trimmed by 3 bases and the J gene end by 11 bases; junction bases not matched to a gene: 12. CDR3 length: 14 residues. The CDR3 reads CASSFGRFDRVAFF. CDR3 nucleotide sequence: TGTGCCAGCAGCTTCGGGCGATTCGACAGGGTTGCTTTCTTT.

The CDR3 DNA reads as TGTGCCAGCAGGCGGTCGGGTGGGACTGAAGCTTTCTTT. Amino acids: CASRRSGGTEAFF. This chain links TRBV5-6 with TRBJ1-1; D not certain. Germline CDR1 is SGHDT and CDR2 is YYEEEE. CDR3 length: 13 amino acids. The ends were cut back, 5 bases at V and 5 bases at J, with 13 bases in the middle. Combining the CDR3 with reference TRBV5-6 and TRBJ1-1 gives the whole variable domain DAGVTQSPTHLIKTRGQQVTLRCSPKSGHDTVSWYQQALGQGPQFIFQYYEEEERQRGNFPDRFSGHQFPNYSSELNVNALLLGDSALYLCASRRSGGTEAFFGQGTRLTVV.

DNA for the CDR3: TGTGCCAGCAGCTCACAGGAGGGTAGGGGCTACGAGCAGTACTTC. Protein sequence: CASSSQEGRGYEQYF. The chain employs TRBV7-2 and TRBJ2-7, with D tentatively TRBD2 (6 bases). The CDR3 has 15 amino acids. Germline CDR1 reads SGHTA; CDR2 reads FQGNSA. V gave up 4 bases and J gave up 3 bases, with 16 bases separating them.

This chain uses TRBV30 with TRBJ1-1; TRBD1 matches at 7 bases. The CDR3 has 13 residues. Germline CDR1 is GTSNPN and CDR2 is SVGIG (reference sequence). The trim removed 2 bases at V and 5 bases at J, leaving 5 bases unmatched. The CDR3 is CAWSWDRVTEAFF. The CDR3 DNA reads as TGTGCCTGGAGTTGGGACAGAGTGACTGAAGCTTTCTTT.

This chain links TRBV12-2 with TRBJ2-1; the table's D call TRBD1 went unverified against the DNA. TRBV12-2 is annotated as a pseudogene. This CDR3 is 16 amino acids long. The CDR3 loop is CASRLAIGTGPRGQFF. The DNA for the CDR3 is TGTGCAAGTCGCTTAGCGATAGGGACAGGGCCTCGGGGGCAGTTCTTC.

The J gene is TRBJ2-7, the V gene TRBV19; 10 bases match TRBD2. Germline-derived CDR1 and CDR2 are LNHDA and SQIVND (reference sequence). The CDR3 length is 16 residues. V gave up 6 bases and J gave up 1 base; unmatched junction bases: 9. CDR3 region: CASRSSGSTDSYEQYF. Here the CDR3 DNA reads TGTGCCAGTAGGTCTAGCGGGAGCACTGATTCCTACGAGCAGTACTTC.

The chain couples TRBV27 to TRBJ1-1, with D perhaps TRBD1 (6 bases). Germline CDR1 and CDR2: MNHEY and SMNVEV (reference sequence). Deletions cut 3 bases from V and 4 bases from J, with 12 bases between. This CDR3 is 14 amino acids long. CDR3 residues: CASSLGRGGTEAFF. The CDR3, as DNA: TGTGCCAGCAGTTTGGGCAGGGGCGGCACTGAAGCTTTCTTT.